This TCR beta chain was sequenced in a study of blood T cell repertoires in COVID-19. Study information: Samples came from the United States, Italy and Spain, spanning acute and convalescent COVID-19. The cDNA or gDNA used as material had been derived from T cells, B-cell-depleted T cells, or PBMCs.

CDR1 is MNHNS and CDR2 is SASEGT in the germline V gene. The germline V and J ends were trimmed by 1 base and 7 bases, with 13 bases remaining between them. The CDR3 has 14 amino acids. Per the study methods: It was from reference gene primer amplification that nucleated cell counts were estimated. Profiling relied on immunoSEQ multiplex PCR, and the TCRdb table lists in-frame clones only, not all of them. V, J and clone size derive from that table, while D and trimming were established from the DNA sequence. The sample lists 55,000 to 70,000 clones; 88% were seen once. The J gene is TRBJ1-2, the V gene TRBV6-1; no definite D call. Sequenced sample: peripheral blood. This TCR was recovered from a woman aged 50 to 65 with active or convalescent COVID-19. CDR3 bases: TGTGCCAGCAGTGAAGGTCCGGGGAGGAGTGGCTACACCTTC. Residues: CASSEGPGRSGYTF.